These 21 T cell receptor beta chains originate from one sample sequenced in a study of cytomegalovirus exposure and HLA in healthy donors. PCR amplification relied on 60 Vbeta primers (plus 13 Jbeta primers). The data were produced by immunoSEQ multiplex PCR, yet TCRdb's version contains in-frame clones alone and is incomplete. The table has about 150,000 clones, about three quarters seen once. The sequenced sample was PBMCs. These receptors were taken from a male donor in good health and CMV-seronegative.

This clone was recorded a few times. The chain uses TRBV6-6 and TRBJ2-7; TRBD1 aligns across 12 bases. The ends lost 5 bases at V and 7 bases at J; junction bases unmatched: 9. Germline values: CDR1 MNHNY, CDR2 SVGAGI (reference sequence). The length of the CDR3 is 15 residues. The CDR3 is CASSQPGQGATEQYF. The CDR3 region has the DNA TGTGCCAGCAGTCAGCCGGGACAGGGGGCGACGGAGCAGTACTTC.

The table lists this clone with a few counts. The rearrangement joins TRBV12-5 to TRBJ2-1, with no clear D. This CDR3 is built from 16 residues. Deletions cut 0 bases from V and 2 bases from J, with 11 bases between. Germline V CDR1 and CDR2: LGHNT, FRNRAP. The CDR3 spells CASGLVDSFTYNEQFF. For the CDR3, the DNA is TGTGCTAGTGGTTTGGTGGATAGCTTCACCTACAATGAGCAGTTCTTC.

The chain employs TRBV5-1 and TRBJ2-7, with 10 positions matching TRBD1. V shed 3 bases and J 5 bases; nucleotides not matched to a gene: 11. Germline V gene lookup returns CDR1 SGHRS and CDR2 YFSETQ. This CDR3 contains 16 residues. The CDR3: CASSSGDRGWGHEQYF. In DNA, the CDR3 is TGCGCCAGCAGCTCAGGGGACAGGGGATGGGGCCACGAGCAGTACTTC.

The chain employs TRBV21-1 and TRBJ2-5; the table names TRBD2, a call not compared with the DNA. TRBV21-1 is a recognized pseudogene. The CDR3 spans 17 residues. The CDR3 DNA sequence: TGTGCCAGCAGCGAGTATTCGGGACTAGCGGGGCAAGAGACCCAGTACTTC. This gives the protein CASSEYSGLAGQETQYF.

As regards this clone: The junction departs from the called germline gene at one end, perhaps through a read error. V usage is TRBV6-1 and J usage is TRBJ2-5; 12 nucleotides agree with TRBD2. Germline lookup yields CDR1 MNHNS and CDR2 SASEGT. This CDR3 is built from 15 residues. CDR3 loop: CASSELAGGQEIQYF. The CDR3 region has the DNA TGTGCCAGCAGTGAACTAGCGGGAGGGCAAGAGATCCAGTACTTC.

The gene calls are TRBV11-2 and TRBJ2-1; TRBD2 aligns across 13 bases. Trimming cost V 4 bases and J 4 bases; bases outside gene matches: 4. Germline V gene lookup returns CDR1 SGHAT and CDR2 FQNNGV. The CDR3 has 16 residues. CDR3 sequence: CASSSGTSGNYNEQFF. For the CDR3, the DNA is TGTGCCAGCAGCTCGGGGACTAGCGGGAATTACAATGAGCAGTTCTTC.

The CDR3 spells CSVVEGLKGNTIYF. The CDR3 nucleotides are TGCAGCGTTGTGGAGGGGCTGAAGGGAAACACCATATATTTT. J is TRBJ1-3 and V is TRBV29-1, with a possible D match to TRBD1 (5 bases). The CDR3 covers 14 residues. Trimming stripped 4 bases from V and 4 bases from J, with 14 bases between. The germline V gene encodes CDR1 SQVTM and CDR2 ANQGSEA. Full variable domain (rest looked up from reference TRBV29-1 and TRBJ1-3): SAVISQKPSRDICQRGTSLTIQCQVDSQVTMMFWYRQQPGQSLTLIATANQGSEATYESGFVIDKFPISRPNLTFSTLTVSNMSPEDSSIYLCSVVEGLKGNTIYFGEGSWLTVV.

J is TRBJ2-7 and V is TRBV5-1; D remains unclear. Trimming took 4 bases from V and 0 from J, leaving 14 bases between them. The CDR3 loop spans 15 amino acids. The germline V gene encodes CDR1 SGHRS and CDR2 YFSETQ. The chain's CDR3 is CASSSDPGSSYEQYF. Written as DNA, the CDR3 is TGCGCCAGCAGCAGCGACCCCGGCAGCTCCTACGAGCAGTACTTC.

As regards this clone: One end of the junction fails to match germline, which may point to a read error. CDR3 residues: CAGKRTAGANGLTF. In DNA, the CDR3 is TGTGCCGGTAAGAGGACAGCTGGGGCCAACGGCCTGACTTTC. V and J are TRBV27 and TRBJ2-6; possibly TRBD1 for D (6 bases). Germline CDR1 and CDR2: MNHEY and SMNVEV (reference sequence). CDR3 size: 14 residues.

This clone was observed a few times. This rearrangement joins TRBV19 to TRBJ1-4; no firm D call. The CDR3 totals 16 residues. Germline lookup yields CDR1 LNHDA and CDR2 SQIVND (reference sequence). Deletions cut 5 bases from V and 6 bases from J, with 19 bases between. The CDR3 region has the DNA TGTGCCAGTAGTTCTGTAGACTTACTCCTCGATGAAAAACTGTTTTTT. This sequence encodes CASSSVDLLLDEKLFF.

The V and J genes are TRBV12-5 and TRBJ2-6, with D perhaps matching TRBD1 (6 bases). CDR3 length: 14 amino acids. Germline V CDR1 and CDR2: LGHNT, FRNRAP. V shed 5 bases and J shed 4 bases, with 9 bases lying between them. The DNA for the CDR3 is TGTGCTAGTGGTACAGGGTCCGGGGCCAACGTCCTGACTTTC. This codes for CASGTGSGANVLTF. Variable domain in full (rest from reference TRBV12-5 and TRBJ2-6): DARVTQTPRHKVTEMGQEVTMRCQPILGHNTVFWYRQTMMQGLELLAYFRNRAPLDDSGMPKDRFSAEMPDATLATLKIQPSEPRDSAVYFCASGTGSGANVLTFGAGSRLTVL.

V usage is TRBV29-1 and J usage is TRBJ1-3; D is undetermined. The V and J ends lost 4 bases and 4 bases respectively, with 5 bases between them. CDR3 length: 11 amino acids. Germline assignment: CDR1 SQVTM and CDR2 ANQGSEA. In DNA form, the CDR3 reads TGCAGCGTTGTACAGGGAAACACCATATATTTT. Residues: CSVVQGNTIYF.

The V gene is TRBV5-1, the J gene TRBJ2-1; D unclear. Trimming stripped 5 bases from V and 9 bases from J, with 9 bases between. The CDR3 runs to 11 residues. The V gene's germline CDR1 is SGHRS and CDR2 YFSETQ. This CDR3 reads CASRVRGEQFF. Written as DNA, the CDR3 is TGCGCCAGCAGAGTACGCGGTGAGCAGTTCTTC.

The chain links TRBV7-2 to TRBJ2-7; 11 positions agree with TRBD1. CDR3 length equals 15 residues. Looked up from germline, CDR1 is SGHTA and CDR2 is FQGNSA. V shed 1 base and J 7 bases; nucleotides not matched to a gene: 6. CDR3 loop: CASSLEGQGDPEQYF. The CDR3 bases are TGTGCCAGCAGCTTAGAGGGACAGGGGGACCCGGAGCAGTACTTC.

The V call is TRBV4-3, the J call TRBJ2-7; D possibly corresponds to TRBD1 (6 bases). Per the germline V gene, CDR1 is LGHNA and CDR2 is YSLEER. V lost 0 bases to trimming and J lost 4 bases, with 10 bases between them. This CDR3 region has 14 residues. CDR3: CASSQDRGLYEQYF. Written as DNA, the CDR3 is TGCGCCAGCAGCCAAGACAGGGGTCTATACGAGCAGTACTTC.

This clone has more than one count but fewer than ten. This sequence joins TRBV7-3 and TRBJ1-1, with D uncertain. CDR3 size: 14 residues. The V gene's germline CDR1 is SGHTA and CDR2 FQGTGA. Trimming cost V 2 bases and J 4 bases, with 11 bases left between them. DNA for the CDR3: TGTGCCAGCAGCTTATCCAGAAGAAGCACTGAAGCTTTCTTT. Residues: CASSLSRRSTEAFF.

The chain links TRBV5-1 to TRBJ1-2; TRBD1 matches 7 bases. V gave up 0 bases and J gave up 2 bases; unmatched junction bases: 1. Germline-derived CDR1 and CDR2 are SGHRS and YFSETQ. This CDR3 has 14 amino acids. In nucleotides, the CDR3 is TGCGCCAGCAGCTTGGCGGGACAGAACTATGGCTACACCTTC. Its protein is CASSLAGQNYGYTF.

This chain joins TRBV9 and TRBJ2-5; 8 nucleotides line up with TRBD2. V gave up 4 bases and J gave up 1 base; unmatched junction bases: 12. This CDR3 is built from 17 residues. The V gene's germline CDR1 is SGDLS and CDR2 YYNGEE. The CDR3 spells CASSPRGGEVVQETQYF. CDR3 nucleotide sequence: TGTGCCAGCAGCCCCCGGGGGGGGGAGGTTGTCCAAGAGACCCAGTACTTC.

The chain has TRBV27 and TRBJ2-7, with TRBD2 identical over 8 bases. With 6 bases clipped from V and 4 bases from J, the junction kept 8 bases outside the gene matches. CDR1 and CDR2 (germline): MNHEY, SMNVEV (reference sequence). This CDR3 has 14 residues. Written as DNA, the CDR3 is TGTGCCAGCAGGGAAAGCGGGAGCGTGTACGAGCAGTACTTC. Protein product: CASRESGSVYEQYF.

This chain links TRBV2 with TRBJ1-2; D possibly corresponds to TRBD1 (6 bases). The CDR3 is 12 residues long. V shed 5 bases and J shed 2 bases, with 6 bases lying between them. CDR1 is SNHLY and CDR2 is FYNNEI in the germline V gene. For the CDR3, the DNA is TGTGCCAGCAGTACAGGGAACTATGGCTACACCTTC. It translates to CASSTGNYGYTF.

This clone was recorded a few times. This rearrangement joins TRBV4-3 to TRBJ2-5; TRBD1 aligns across 7 bases. Germline V gives CDR1 LGHNA, CDR2 YSLEER. CDR3 length: 13 amino acids. Trimming removed 5 bases from V and 4 bases from J; junction bases left unmatched: 4. The CDR3 region is CASSSRTGETQYF. The CDR3, as DNA: TGCGCCAGCAGCTCCCGGACAGGAGAGACCCAGTACTTC.